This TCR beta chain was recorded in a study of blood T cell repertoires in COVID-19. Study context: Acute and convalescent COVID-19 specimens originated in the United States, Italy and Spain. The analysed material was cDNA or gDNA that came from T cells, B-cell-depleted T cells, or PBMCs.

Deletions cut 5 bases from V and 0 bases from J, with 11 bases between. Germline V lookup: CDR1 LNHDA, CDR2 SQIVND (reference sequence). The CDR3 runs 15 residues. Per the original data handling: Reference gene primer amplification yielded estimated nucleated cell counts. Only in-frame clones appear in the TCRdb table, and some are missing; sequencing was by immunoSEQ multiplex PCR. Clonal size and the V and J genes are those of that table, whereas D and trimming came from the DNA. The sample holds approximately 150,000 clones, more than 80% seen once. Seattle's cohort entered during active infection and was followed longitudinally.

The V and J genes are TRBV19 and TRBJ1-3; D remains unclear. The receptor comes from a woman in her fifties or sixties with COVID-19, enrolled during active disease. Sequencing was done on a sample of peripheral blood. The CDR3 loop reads CASSYQAHSGNTIYF. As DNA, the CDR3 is TGTGCCAGTAGTTATCAGGCCCACTCTGGAAACACCATATATTTT.